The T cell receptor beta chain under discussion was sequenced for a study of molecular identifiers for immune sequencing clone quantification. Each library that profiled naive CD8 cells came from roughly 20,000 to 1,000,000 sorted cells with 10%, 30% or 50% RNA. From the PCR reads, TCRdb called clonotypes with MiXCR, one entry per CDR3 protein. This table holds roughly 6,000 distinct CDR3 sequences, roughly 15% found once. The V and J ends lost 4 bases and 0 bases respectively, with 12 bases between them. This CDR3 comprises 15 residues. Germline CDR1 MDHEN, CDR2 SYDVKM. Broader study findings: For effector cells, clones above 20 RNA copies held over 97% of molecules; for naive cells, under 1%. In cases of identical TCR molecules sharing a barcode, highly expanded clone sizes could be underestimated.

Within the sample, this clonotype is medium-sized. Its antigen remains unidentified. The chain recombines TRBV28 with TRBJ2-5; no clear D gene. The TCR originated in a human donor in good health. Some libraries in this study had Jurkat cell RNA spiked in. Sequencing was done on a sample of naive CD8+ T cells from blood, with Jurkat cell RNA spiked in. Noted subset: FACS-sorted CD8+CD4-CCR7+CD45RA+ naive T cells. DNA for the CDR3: TGTGCCAGCAGTTCCCCGACCGAGTACCAAGAGACCCAGTACTTC. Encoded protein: CASSSPTEYQETQYF.